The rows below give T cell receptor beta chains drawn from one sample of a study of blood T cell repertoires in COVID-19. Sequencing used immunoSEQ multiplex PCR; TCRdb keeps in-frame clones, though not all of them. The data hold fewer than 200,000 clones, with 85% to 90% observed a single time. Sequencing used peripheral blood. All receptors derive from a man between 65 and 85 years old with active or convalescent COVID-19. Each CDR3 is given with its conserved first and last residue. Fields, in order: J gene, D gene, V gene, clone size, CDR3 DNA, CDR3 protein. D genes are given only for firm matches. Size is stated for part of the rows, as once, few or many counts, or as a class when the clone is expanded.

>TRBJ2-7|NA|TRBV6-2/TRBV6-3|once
TGTGCCAGCAGTTCCTTCCCGGGAACCAACGGCGAGCAGTACTTC
CASSSFPGTNGEQYF
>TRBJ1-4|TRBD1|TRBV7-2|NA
TGTGCCAGCAGCCCTAGGACAGGGGGGGAAAAACTGTTTTTT
CASSPRTGGEKLFF
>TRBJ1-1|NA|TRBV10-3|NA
TGTGCCATCAGTGAACAGGACGTAAGAGACACTGAAGCTTTCTTT
CAISEQDVRDTEAFF
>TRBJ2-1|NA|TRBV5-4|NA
TGTGCCAGCAGCTACGACAGTTACAATGAGCAGTTCTTC
CASSYDSYNEQFF
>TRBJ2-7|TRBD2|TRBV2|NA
TGTGCCAGCAACCGCGGGGGTTCCTACGAGCAGTACTTC
CASNRGGSYEQYF
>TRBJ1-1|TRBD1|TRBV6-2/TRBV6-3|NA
TGTGCCAGCAGTTACCTGGGACAGGGAGGAGCGAACACTGAAGCTTTCTTT
CASSYLGQGGANTEAFF
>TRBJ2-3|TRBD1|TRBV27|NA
TGTGCCAGCAGTCGGCGGACAGGCATAAGCACAGATACGCAGTATTTT
CASSRRTGISTDTQYF
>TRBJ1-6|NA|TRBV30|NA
TGTGCCTGGACCCCGGGGAGGGCCTATAATTCACCCCTCCACTTT
CAWTPGRAYNSPLHF
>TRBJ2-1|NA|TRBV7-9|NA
TGTGCCAGCAGCTTAGCGTTTAGTCCCTTCGGCGGGGCGGGCAATGAGCAGTTCTTC
CASSLAFSPFGGAGNEQFF
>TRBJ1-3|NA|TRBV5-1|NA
TGCGCCAGCAGCTTGGCCCAGGGTTCTGGAAACACCATATATTTT
CASSLAQGSGNTIYF
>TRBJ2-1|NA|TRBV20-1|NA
TGCAGTGCTAGTTACGGGGAGGCATACAATGAGCAGTTCTTC
CSASYGEAYNEQFF
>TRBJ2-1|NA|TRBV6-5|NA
TGTGCCAGCAGCAGCGGGTTCTCCTACAATGAGCAGTTCTTC
CASSSGFSYNEQFF
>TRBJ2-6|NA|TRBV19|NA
TGTGCCAGTAGTATAGGACCAGTGCGGACTGGGGCCAACGTCCTGACTTTC
CASSIGPVRTGANVLTF
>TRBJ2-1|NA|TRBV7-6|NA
TGTGCCAGCAGCTTTGCGAGTCCCTCCTACAATGAGCAGTTCTTC
CASSFASPSYNEQFF
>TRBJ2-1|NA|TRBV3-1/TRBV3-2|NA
TGTGCCAGCAGCCAAGATAAGGGGAAAGGGCGCAATGAGCAGTTCTTC
CASSQDKGKGRNEQFF
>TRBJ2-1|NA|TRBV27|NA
TGTGCCAGCAGCAAGTCCGGCTCCTACAATGAGCAGTTCTTC
CASSKSGSYNEQFF
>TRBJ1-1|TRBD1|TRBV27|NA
TGTGCCAGCAGTTTTCGATTTACAGGGGTGAACACTGAAGCTTTCTTT
CASSFRFTGVNTEAFF
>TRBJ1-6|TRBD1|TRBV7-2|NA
TGTGCCAGCAGCTTCGGGACAGGGATTAATTCACCCCTCCACTTT
CASSFGTGINSPLHF
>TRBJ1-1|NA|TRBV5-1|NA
TGCGCCAGCAGCGCTTTAGCTTGGGGGGGCACTGAAGCTTTCTTT
CASSALAWGGTEAFF
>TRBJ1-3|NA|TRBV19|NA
TGTGCCAGTACTCTAGGGGCCGCTGGAAACACCATATATTTT
CASTLGAAGNTIYF
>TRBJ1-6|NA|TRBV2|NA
TGTGCCAGCAGCCAAAGCGGCCGCGGCGTCGGGAATTCACCCCTCCACTTT
CASSQSGRGVGNSPLHF
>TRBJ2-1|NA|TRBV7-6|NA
TGTGCCAGCAGCAGGGGACTTCCCGGTTACAATGAGCAGTTCTTC
CASSRGLPGYNEQFF